The next 5 T cell receptor beta chains were all read from a single sample in a study of T cell responses to AZD1222 COVID-19 vaccine. Produced via immunoSEQ multiplex PCR; TCRdb's table is partial and in-frame only. The table shows some 180,000 clones, with approximately 92% occurring only once. The source material was peripheral blood, sampled on day 0 of AZD1222 vaccination. These receptors came from an adult in good health.

The chain joins TRBV28 to TRBJ1-1; possibly TRBD1 for D (5 bases). The CDR3 loop spans 15 amino acids. Trimming took 6 bases from V and 5 from J, leaving 19 bases between them. CDR1 is MDHEN, CDR2 SYDVKM, per germline. CDR3 amino acids: CASRAGGEGYTEAFF. Here the CDR3 DNA reads TGTGCCAGCAGGGCGGGGGGAGAGGGATATACTGAAGCTTTCTTT.

As to this clone: Other nucleotide sequences from this sample produce the same CDR3. J is TRBJ1-5 and V is TRBV30; D is perhaps TRBD1 (5 bases). This CDR3 region has 12 residues. V was trimmed by 0 bases and J by 6 bases, leaving 6 bases between them. Germline V gene sequence: CDR1 GTSNPN, CDR2 SVGIG (reference sequence). CDR3 sequence (DNA): TGTGCCTGGAGTGTTAGGGGTCAGCCCCAGCATTTT. Amino acid sequence: CAWSVRGQPQHF.

This clone has only a few counts. V usage is TRBV7-2 and J usage is TRBJ1-3; 7 bases agree with TRBD1. Looked up from germline, CDR1 is SGHTA and CDR2 is FQGNSA. This CDR3 comprises 16 residues. The V and J ends lost 5 bases and 0 bases, in that order; junction bases with no gene match: 7. Written as DNA, the CDR3 is TGTGCCAGCAGCCCAGGGACAGTCTTCTCTGGAAACACCATATATTTT. Amino acids: CASSPGTVFSGNTIYF. Looking up the rest from reference TRBV7-2 and TRBJ1-3 gives the full variable domain: GAGVSQSPSNKVTEKGKDVELRCDPISGHTALYWYRQSLGQGLEFLIYFQGNSAPDKSGLPSDRFSAERTGGSVSTLTIQRTQQEDSAVYLCASSPGTVFSGNTIYFGEGSWLTVV.

The chain recombines TRBV6-2 or TRBV6-3 with TRBJ2-3; D is possibly TRBD1 (5 bases). The CDR3 is made up of 16 amino acids. The V and J ends lost 6 bases and 2 bases respectively, with 18 bases between them. Germline V CDR1 and CDR2: MNHEY, SVGEGT. The CDR3 DNA follows: TGTGCCAGCAGCTCCCCATTCTTGACAGTCACAGATACGCAGTATTTT. Its translation: CASSSPFLTVTDTQYF.

The CDR3 region has the DNA TGTGCCAGCAGCTCCGTGAAGACACCCCTCCACTTT. Translating gives CASSSVKTPLHF. The J gene is TRBJ1-6, the V gene TRBV7-2; D is uncertain. V was shortened by 4 bases and J by 11 bases, with 9 bases between the two germline ends. This CDR3 contains 12 residues. Looked up from germline, CDR1 is SGHTA and CDR2 is FQGNSA.